This TCR beta chain was captured in a study of cytomegalovirus exposure and HLA in healthy donors. Study results and limitations: Presence/absence analyses assumed roughly uniform sequencing depth across donors, which may not hold. Most TCRs appeared rarely, but some public TCRs recurred in many donors.

CDR1 and CDR2 (germline): GTSNPN, SVGIG (reference sequence). V lost 5 bases, J lost 6 bases, and 16 bases stayed unmatched. This CDR3 region has 16 residues. Turning to this clone: What it binds is not known.

13 Jbeta primers and 60 Vbeta primers were used for the PCR. Method: immunoSEQ multiplex PCR; TCRdb's copy keeps in-frame clones and lacks some. The repertoire holds roughly 130,000 clones, about two thirds seen once, with around 6.6% in the top ten. This receptor was taken from a man aged 35 to 55 in good health and CMV-seropositive. Sequenced sample: PBMCs. This chain uses TRBV30 with TRBJ2-1; 7 bases are shared with TRBD1. CDR3 amino acids: CAWHRDRAAPPNEQFF. CDR3 bases: TGTGCCTGGCACCGAGACAGGGCGGCACCGCCCAATGAGCAGTTCTTC.